Listed here are 12 T cell receptor beta chains from one sample, sequenced in a study of T cells after yellow fever vaccination. TCRdb used MiXCR to reprocess the 5' RACE reads, holding one entry per CDR3 protein. The sample yields 250,000 to 300,000 distinct CDR3 sequences, 10% to 15% seen once. Material: CD4+ T cells sorted from PBMCs, obtained 45 days after the yellow fever booster vaccination. The receptor source for this set is a man under 40 who received the YFV17D yellow fever vaccine.

This clonotype was counted only a few times. At one end, the junction sequence differs from germline, possibly due to a read error. The chain joins TRBV10-3 to TRBJ2-5; 8 bases match TRBD2. CDR1 and CDR2 (germline): ENHRY, SYGVKD. The CDR3 is 15 residues long. The CDR3 nucleotides read TGTGCCACCGATGAAGTAGCGGGAAGGCAAGGGACCCAGTACTTC. It yields the protein CATDEVAGRQGTQYF.

V is TRBV6-2 or TRBV6-3 and J is TRBJ2-5, with 7 positions matching TRBD1. The CDR3 is 12 residues long. Germline V gene sequence: CDR1 MNHEY, CDR2 SVGEGT. Unmatched junction bases numbered 11, after V lost 6 bases and J lost 13 bases. The DNA for the CDR3 is TGTGCCAGCAGACAGGGGCGACCCGGATGGTACTTC. Translation: CASRQGRPGWYF.

This clonotype was detected many times. The genes are TRBV29-1 and TRBJ2-7; D ambiguous. Per the germline V gene, CDR1 is SQVTM and CDR2 is ANQGSEA. This CDR3 has 12 residues. Trimming took 4 bases from V and 0 from J, leaving 7 bases between them. Written as DNA, the CDR3 is TGCAGCGTTGCGCAGTCCTCCTACGAGCAGTACTTC. This encodes CSVAQSSYEQYF.

The chain combines TRBV5-1 with TRBJ2-1; 12 bases align to TRBD2. The CDR3 loop spans 16 amino acids. Trimming at V came to 4 bases and at J to 6 bases, leaving 8 bases not matched to a gene. The V gene's germline CDR1 is SGHRS and CDR2 YFSETQ. This CDR3 reads CASSPETSGSVNEQFF. CDR3 coding DNA: TGCGCCAGCAGCCCCGAGACTAGCGGGAGCGTCAATGAGCAGTTCTTC.

This clonotype has at least ten counts. The V gene is TRBV4-3, the J gene TRBJ2-7, with a weak D call TRBD2 (5 bases). Trimming left V 5 bases short and J 3 bases short, with 20 bases between. The germline CDR1 and CDR2 sequences are LGHNA and YSLEER. This CDR3 has 16 amino acids. The CDR3 sequence is CASSRTAAAGVYEQYF. The CDR3 DNA reads TGCGCCAGCAGCAGAACCGCGGCCGCGGGTGTCTACGAGCAGTACTTC.

This clonotype appeared many times. The CDR3 DNA follows: TGTGCCAGCAATGAGGGAGCCGCCGGTACGCAGTATTTT. Encoded protein: CASNEGAAGTQYF. The rearrangement uses TRBV7-2 and TRBJ2-3, with a weak D call TRBD2 (5 bases). This CDR3 comprises 13 residues. Germline-derived CDR1 and CDR2 are SGHTA and FQGNSA. Trimming removed 7 bases from V and 8 bases from J, with 16 bases in between. Full variable domain (rest looked up from reference TRBV7-2 and TRBJ2-3): GAGVSQSPSNKVTEKGKDVELRCDPISGHTALYWYRQSLGQGLEFLIYFQGNSAPDKSGLPSDRFSAERTGGSVSTLTIQRTQQEDSAVYLCASNEGAAGTQYFGPGTRLTVL.

V gene TRBV7-9 combines with J gene TRBJ1-5; D ambiguous. Trimming removed 5 bases at V and 2 bases at J, with 13 bases between. The length of the CDR3 is 15 residues. The V gene's germline CDR1 is SEHNR and CDR2 FQNEAQ (reference sequence). CDR3 residues: CASSPIGDRNQPQHF. The DNA for the CDR3 is TGTGCCAGCAGCCCTATTGGCGATCGCAATCAGCCCCAGCATTTT. The full variable domain, with the rest looked up from reference TRBV7-9 and TRBJ1-5, is DTGVSQNPRHKITKRGQNVTFRCDPISEHNRLYWYRQTLGQGPEFLTYFQNEAQLEKSRLLSDRFSAERPKGSFSTLEIQRTEQGDSAMYLCASSPIGDRNQPQHFGDGTRLSIL.

This clonotype was seen only a few times. J is TRBJ2-1 and V is TRBV7-3, with D unresolved. Per the germline V gene, CDR1 is SGHTA and CDR2 is FQGTGA. With 5 bases removed from V and 12 bases from J, the gap between germline ends came to 14 bases. The CDR3 consists of 12 residues. CDR3 in DNA: TGTGCCAGCAGCCAAACTGGGTTGCCGCAGTTCTTC. Translating gives CASSQTGLPQFF. Looking up the rest from reference TRBV7-3 and TRBJ2-1 gives the full variable domain: GAGVSQTPSNKVTEKGKYVELRCDPISGHTALYWYRQSLGQGPEFLIYFQGTGAADDSGLPNDRFFAVRPEGSVSTLKIQRTERGDSAVYLCASSQTGLPQFFGPGTRLTVL.

In this sample, this clonotype turned up a few times. The rearrangement links TRBV7-9 to TRBJ2-5; D remains ambiguous. The CDR3 runs to 13 residues. Trimming took 2 bases from V and 5 from J, leaving 9 bases between them. In germline, CDR1 is SEHNR, CDR2 FQNEAQ (reference sequence). The CDR3 DNA follows: TGTGCCAGCAGCTTAAATACCCTGGAGACCCAGTACTTC. Amino acids: CASSLNTLETQYF.

The chain has TRBV6-1 and TRBJ2-7, with 7 nucleotides matching TRBD1. V lost 6 bases and J lost 1; bases outside the gene matches: 12. The length of the CDR3 is 16 residues. CDR1 and CDR2 (germline): MNHNS, SASEGT. The CDR3 region is CASSDHWRTGSYEQYF. For the CDR3, the DNA is TGTGCCAGCAGCGACCACTGGCGGACAGGATCCTACGAGCAGTACTTC.

The chain carries TRBV6-1 and TRBJ2-2; D is ambiguous. Per the germline V gene, CDR1 is MNHNS and CDR2 is SASEGT. Trimming removed 8 bases from V and 0 bases from J, with 7 bases in between. This CDR3 has 13 amino acids. CDR3 loop: CASCLANTGELFF. CDR3 DNA sequence: TGTGCCAGCTGTCTGGCGAACACCGGGGAGCTGTTTTTT.

The chain carries TRBV28 and TRBJ1-3, with TRBD1 identical over 7 bases. V was clipped by 6 bases and J by 1 base; unmatched bases: 3. The V gene's germline CDR1 is MDHEN and CDR2 SYDVKM. The CDR3 runs to 14 residues. The DNA of the CDR3 is TGTGCCAGCAGGACGACAGGGTCTGGAAACACCATATATTTT. Protein sequence: CASRTTGSGNTIYF.